The 10 T cell receptor beta chains below all came from one sample that was sequenced in a study of control samples from healthy donors and cancer patients. TCRdb keeps only in-frame clones here, not all; method: immunoSEQ multiplex PCR. The sample shows 90,000 to 110,000 clones, 83% of them seen only once. Sequencing was done on a sample of blood. All receptors derive from a woman in her forties or fifties in good health.

A single count supports this clone. V is TRBV4-3 and J is TRBJ1-2; D remains ambiguous. V was shortened by 0 bases and J by 7 bases, with 12 bases between the two germline ends. The CDR3 contains 14 residues. The V gene's germline CDR1 is LGHNA and CDR2 YSLEER. The CDR3 reads CASSQDSKGSGYTF. In DNA form, the CDR3 reads TGCGCCAGCAGCCAAGATAGTAAGGGCTCTGGCTACACCTTC.

V and J are TRBV6-1 and TRBJ1-5, with a weak D call TRBD1 (5 bases). Germline values: CDR1 MNHNS, CDR2 SASEGT. V was trimmed by 3 bases and J by 4 bases, leaving 10 bases between them. CDR3 length: 14 residues. CDR3 sequence: CASSEAGSNQPQHF. CDR3 bases: TGTGCCAGCAGTGAGGCAGGGTCAAATCAGCCCCAGCATTTT.

V and J are TRBV7-8 and TRBJ1-4; 7 bases agree with TRBD1. CDR1 is SGHVS, CDR2 FQNEAQ, per germline. V gave up 5 bases and J gave up 4 bases; unmatched junction bases: 4. This CDR3 region has 14 residues. CDR3 in amino acids: CASSPGQYNEKLFF. The CDR3 nucleotides read TGTGCCAGCAGCCCGGGACAGTATAATGAAAAACTGTTTTTT.

This sequence joins TRBV30 and TRBJ1-1; TRBD1 might be the D (6 bases). The germline CDR1 and CDR2 sequences are GTSNPN and SVGIG (reference sequence). Trimming left V 0 bases short and J 8 bases short, with 13 bases between. The CDR3 covers 13 residues. CDR3 region: CAWSVPGRGEAFF. Here the CDR3 DNA reads TGTGCCTGGAGTGTACCAGGCAGGGGAGAAGCTTTCTTT.

Only a few counts were recorded for this clone. This chain connects TRBV27 to TRBJ2-7, with D possibly being TRBD1 (6 bases). CDR1 is MNHEY and CDR2 is SMNVEV in the germline V gene (reference sequence). The CDR3 covers 14 residues. Trimming took 2 bases from V and 3 from J, leaving 11 bases between them. The DNA for the CDR3 is TGTGCCAGCAGTTTAGAGCCGACAGGCTACGAGCAGTACTTC. This codes for CASSLEPTGYEQYF.

The chain links TRBV11-3 to TRBJ2-7, with 10 positions matching TRBD1. CDR3 length equals 14 residues. The germline V gene encodes CDR1 SGHNT and CDR2 YENEEA. With V trimmed by 8 bases and J by 5 bases, 9 bases remained unmatched. The DNA of the CDR3 is TGTGCCAGCGGACCGGACAGGGGGAGCCACGAGCAGTACTTC. Translated: CASGPDRGSHEQYF. Looking up the rest from reference TRBV11-3 and TRBJ2-7 gives the full variable domain: EAGVVQSPRYKIIEKKQPVAFWCNPISGHNTLYWYLQNLGQGPELLIRYENEEAVDDSQLPKDRFSAERLKGVDSTLKIQPAELGDSAVYLCASGPDRGSHEQYFGPGTRLTVT.

The chain couples TRBV9 to TRBJ1-6; TRBD1 aligns across 8 bases. CDR1 and CDR2 from the germline V gene are SGDLS and YYNGEE. The CDR3 sequence is 15 residues long. With V trimmed by 0 bases and J by 7 bases, 3 bases remained unmatched. The CDR3 loop reads CASSVEWTGNSPLHF. In DNA form, the CDR3 reads TGTGCCAGCAGCGTAGAATGGACAGGGAATTCACCCCTCCACTTT.

The chain carries TRBV5-1 and TRBJ1-1; D gene ambiguous. Germline assignment: CDR1 SGHRS and CDR2 YFSETQ. V was shortened by 4 bases and J by 4 bases, with 14 bases between the two germline ends. This CDR3 is 14 amino acids long. CDR3 protein: CASSTELYGTEAFF. The CDR3 region has the DNA TGCGCCAGCAGCACCGAATTGTATGGCACTGAAGCTTTCTTT.

V usage is TRBV18 and J usage is TRBJ1-2; 7 bases are shared with TRBD1. CDR3 length: 14 residues. Per the germline V gene, CDR1 is KGHSH and CDR2 is LQKENI. With 5 bases clipped from V and 2 bases from J, the junction kept 5 bases outside the gene matches. The CDR3 DNA sequence: TGTGCCAGCTCAACAACAGGGGACAACTATGGCTACACCTTC. Amino acids: CASSTTGDNYGYTF.

J is TRBJ2-7 and V is TRBV11-2; 7 bases fit TRBD2. In germline, CDR1 is SGHAT, CDR2 FQNNGV. CDR3 length: 14 residues. V was pared by 5 bases and J by 2 bases, with 6 bases of the junction left unmatched. The CDR3 region is CASSQQTSTYEQYF. CDR3 bases: TGTGCCAGCAGCCAGCAGACTAGCACCTACGAGCAGTACTTC.